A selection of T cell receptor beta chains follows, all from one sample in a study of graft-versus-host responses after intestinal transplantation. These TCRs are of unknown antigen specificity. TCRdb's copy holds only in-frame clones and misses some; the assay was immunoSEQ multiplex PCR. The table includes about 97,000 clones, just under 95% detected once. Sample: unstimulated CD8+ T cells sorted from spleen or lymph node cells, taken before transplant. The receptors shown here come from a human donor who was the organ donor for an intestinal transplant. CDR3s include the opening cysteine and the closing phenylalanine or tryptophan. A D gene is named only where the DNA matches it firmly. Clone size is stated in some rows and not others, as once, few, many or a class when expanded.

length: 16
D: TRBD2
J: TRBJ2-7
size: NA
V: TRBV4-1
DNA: TGCGCCAGCAGCCACCCCCTCGGGGGGGTTTCCTACGAGCAGTACTTC
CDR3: CASSHPLGGVSYEQYF

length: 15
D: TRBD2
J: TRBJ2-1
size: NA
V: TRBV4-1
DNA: TGCGCCAGCAGCCACGGACTAGCGGTCAACCTTGAGCAGTTCTTC
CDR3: CASSHGLAVNLEQFF

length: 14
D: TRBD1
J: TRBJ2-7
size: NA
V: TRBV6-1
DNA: TGTGCCAGCAGCGGCCCGGGACAGTTTCTCGAGCAGTACTTC
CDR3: CASSGPGQFLEQYF

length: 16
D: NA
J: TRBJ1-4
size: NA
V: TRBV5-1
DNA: TGCGCCAGCAGCTTTGGTCCCCAGGAGGACAATGAAAAACTGTTTTTT
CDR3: CASSFGPQEDNEKLFF

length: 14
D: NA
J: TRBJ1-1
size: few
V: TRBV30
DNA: TGTGCCTGGAGTGTAGGAGCAGGGCACACTGAAGCTTTCTTT
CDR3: CAWSVGAGHTEAFF

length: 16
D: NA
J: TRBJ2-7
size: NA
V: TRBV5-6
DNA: TGTGCCAGCAGCGCCGGAGGGGGACAGATCATGTACGAGCAGTACTTC
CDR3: CASSAGGGQIMYEQYF

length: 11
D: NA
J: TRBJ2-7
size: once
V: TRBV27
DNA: TGTGCCAGCAGTATGGCGGACGAGCAGTACTTC
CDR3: CASSMADEQYF

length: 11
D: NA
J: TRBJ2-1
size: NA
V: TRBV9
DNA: TGTGCCAGCAGCGTAGCGAATGAGCAGTTCTTC
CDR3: CASSVANEQFF

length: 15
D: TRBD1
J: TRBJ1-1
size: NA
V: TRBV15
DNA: TGTGCCACCAGCAGAGATTGGACAGGGCGTATTGAAGCTTTCTTT
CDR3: CATSRDWTGRIEAFF

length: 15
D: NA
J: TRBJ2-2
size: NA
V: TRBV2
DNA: TGTGCCAGCAGTGTACTAGCAGCCAACACCGGGGAGCTGTTTTTT
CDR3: CASSVLAANTGELFF

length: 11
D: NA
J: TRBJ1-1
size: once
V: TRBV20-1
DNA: TGCAGTGCTCCGTGGGGCGCTGAAGCTTTCTTT
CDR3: CSAPWGAEAFF

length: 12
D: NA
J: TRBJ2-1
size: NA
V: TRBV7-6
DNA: TGTGCCAGCAGCTTATTCGGTGTCGAGCAGTTCTTC
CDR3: CASSLFGVEQFF

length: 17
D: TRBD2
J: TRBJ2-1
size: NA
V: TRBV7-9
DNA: TGTGCCAGCAGCGAAAAACTAGCGGGGGCATCCTACAATGAGCAGTTCTTC
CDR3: CASSEKLAGASYNEQFF

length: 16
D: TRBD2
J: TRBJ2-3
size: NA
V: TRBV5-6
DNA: TGTGCCAGCAGCTTGGCTTTAGCGGGCTTCACAGATACGCAGTATTTT
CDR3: CASSLALAGFTDTQYF

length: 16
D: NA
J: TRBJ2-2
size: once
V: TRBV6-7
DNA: TGTGCCAGCAGTTACGAACAGGATATAAACACCGGGGAGCTGTTTTTT
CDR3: CASSYEQDINTGELFF

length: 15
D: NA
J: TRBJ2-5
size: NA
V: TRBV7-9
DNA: TGTGCCAGCAGCCCTCTGACAGGACCCCAAGAGACCCAGTACTTC
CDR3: CASSPLTGPQETQYF

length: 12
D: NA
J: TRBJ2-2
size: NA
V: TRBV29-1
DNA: TGCAGCGTTGAAGATTCGACAGGGGAGCTGTTTTTT
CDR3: CSVEDSTGELFF

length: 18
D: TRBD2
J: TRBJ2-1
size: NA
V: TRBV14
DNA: TGTGCCAGCAGCCCGGGGGCCACTAGCGGGAGGAAATACAATGAGCAGTTCTTC
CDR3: CASSPGATSGRKYNEQFF

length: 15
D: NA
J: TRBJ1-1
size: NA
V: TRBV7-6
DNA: TGTGCCAGCAGCCTAGCGCGGGGGCAGAACACTGAAGCTTTCTTT
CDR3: CASSLARGQNTEAFF

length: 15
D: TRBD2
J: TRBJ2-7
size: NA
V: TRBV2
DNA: TGTGCCAGCAGTGATCTAGCGGGAGAACTCTACGAGCAGTACTTC
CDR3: CASSDLAGELYEQYF

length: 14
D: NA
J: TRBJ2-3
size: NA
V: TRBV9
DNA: TGTGCCAGCAGTTTAGGATCAGCGGCAGATACGCAGTATTTT
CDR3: CASSLGSAADTQYF

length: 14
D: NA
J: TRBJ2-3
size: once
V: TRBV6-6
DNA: TGTGCCAGCGGACTAACCTCTAGCACAGATACGCAGTATTTT
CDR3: CASGLTSSTDTQYF

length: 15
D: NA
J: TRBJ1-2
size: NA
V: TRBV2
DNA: TGTGCCAGTAGGGAAGGGACCGCGAGGGACTATGGCTACACCTTC
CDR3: CASREGTARDYGYTF

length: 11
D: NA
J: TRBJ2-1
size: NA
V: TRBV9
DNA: TGTGCCAGCAGCCAAGGACTTGTACAGTTCTTC
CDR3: CASSQGLVQFF